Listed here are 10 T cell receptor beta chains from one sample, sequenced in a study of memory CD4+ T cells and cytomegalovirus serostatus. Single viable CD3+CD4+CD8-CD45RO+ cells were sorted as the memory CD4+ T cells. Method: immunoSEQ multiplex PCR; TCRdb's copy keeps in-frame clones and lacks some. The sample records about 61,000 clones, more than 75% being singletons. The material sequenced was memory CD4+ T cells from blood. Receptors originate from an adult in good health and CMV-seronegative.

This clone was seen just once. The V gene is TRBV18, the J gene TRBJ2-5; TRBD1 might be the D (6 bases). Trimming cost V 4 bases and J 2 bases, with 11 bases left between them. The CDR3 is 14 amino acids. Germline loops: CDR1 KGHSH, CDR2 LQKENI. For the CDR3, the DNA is TGTGCCAGCTCACTCCAGAGGGGGCAAGAGACCCAGTACTTC. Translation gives CASSLQRGQETQYF.

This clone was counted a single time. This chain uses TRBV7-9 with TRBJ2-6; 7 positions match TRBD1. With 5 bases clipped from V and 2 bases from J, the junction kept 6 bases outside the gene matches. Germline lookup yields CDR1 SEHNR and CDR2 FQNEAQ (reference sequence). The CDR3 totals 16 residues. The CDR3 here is CASSNNRGTGANVLTF. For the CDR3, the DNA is TGTGCCAGCAGCAACAACAGGGGAACTGGGGCCAACGTCCTGACTTTC. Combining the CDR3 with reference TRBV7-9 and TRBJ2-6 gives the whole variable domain DTGVSQNPRHKITKRGQNVTFRCDPISEHNRLYWYRQTLGQGPEFLTYFQNEAQLEKSRLLSDRFSAERPKGSFSTLEIQRTEQGDSAMYLCASSNNRGTGANVLTFGAGSRLTVL.

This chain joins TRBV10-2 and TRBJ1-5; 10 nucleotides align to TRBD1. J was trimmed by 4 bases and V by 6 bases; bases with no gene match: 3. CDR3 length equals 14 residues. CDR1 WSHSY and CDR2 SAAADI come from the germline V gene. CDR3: CASRRGQGNQPQHF. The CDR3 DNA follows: TGCGCCAGCAGGAGGGGACAGGGGAATCAGCCCCAGCATTTT.

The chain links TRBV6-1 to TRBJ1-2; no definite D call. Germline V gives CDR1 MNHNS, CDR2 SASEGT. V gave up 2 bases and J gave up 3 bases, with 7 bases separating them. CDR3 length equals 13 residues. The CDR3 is CASSELGYYGYTF. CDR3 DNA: TGTGCCAGCAGTGAATTGGGATACTATGGCTACACCTTC.

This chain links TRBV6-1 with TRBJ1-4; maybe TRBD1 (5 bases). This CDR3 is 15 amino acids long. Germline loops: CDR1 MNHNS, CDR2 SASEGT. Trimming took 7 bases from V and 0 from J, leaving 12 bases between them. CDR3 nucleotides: TGTGCCAGCACCAGGGTTCTTGCAACTAATGAAAAACTGTTTTTT. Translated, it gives CASTRVLATNEKLFF.

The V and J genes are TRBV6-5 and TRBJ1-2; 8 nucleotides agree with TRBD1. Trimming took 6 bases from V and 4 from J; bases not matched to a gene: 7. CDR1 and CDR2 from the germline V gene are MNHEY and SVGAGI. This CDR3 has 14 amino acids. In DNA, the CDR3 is TGTGCCAGCAGGGACCCAGGGGGCTCCTATGGCTACACCTTC. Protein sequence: CASRDPGGSYGYTF.

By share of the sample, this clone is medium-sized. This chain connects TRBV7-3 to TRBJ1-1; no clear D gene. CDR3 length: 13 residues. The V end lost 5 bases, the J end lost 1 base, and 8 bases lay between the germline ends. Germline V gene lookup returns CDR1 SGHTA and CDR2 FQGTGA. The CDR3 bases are TGTGCCAGCAGCCGACAAAAGAACACTGAAGCTTTCTTT. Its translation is CASSRQKNTEAFF.

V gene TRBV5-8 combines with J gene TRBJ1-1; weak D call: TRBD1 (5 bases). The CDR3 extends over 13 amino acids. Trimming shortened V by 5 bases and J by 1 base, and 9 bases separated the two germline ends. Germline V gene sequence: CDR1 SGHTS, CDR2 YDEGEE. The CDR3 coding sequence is TGTGCCAGCAGTTACGACAGGAACACTGAAGCTTTCTTT. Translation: CASSYDRNTEAFF.

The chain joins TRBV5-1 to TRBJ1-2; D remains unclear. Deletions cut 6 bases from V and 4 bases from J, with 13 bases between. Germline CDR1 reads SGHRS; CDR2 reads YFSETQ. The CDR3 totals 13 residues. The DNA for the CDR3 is TGCGCCAGCAAGGCTCTGGATTTCTATGGCTACACCTTC. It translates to CASKALDFYGYTF.

CDR3 residues: CASSLTGQVYEQYF. CDR3 nucleotides: TGTGCCAGCAGCCTTACAGGGCAGGTCTACGAGCAGTACTTC. This chain uses TRBV4-2 with TRBJ2-7, with a tentative D call TRBD1 (6 bases). CDR3 size: 14 residues. CDR1 and CDR2 from the germline V gene are LGHNA and YNFKEQ. The V and J ends lost 4 bases and 3 bases respectively, with 13 bases between them.